This T cell receptor (beta chain) was sequenced during a study of CD8 T cells in ankylosing spondylitis. Study results and limitations: Disease-linked clones had a CD8+ phenotype and relatively low frequency in peripheral blood. What appeared characteristic of ankylosing spondylitis blood was a TCR beta motif of fewer than ten highly homologous variants.

A single count supports this clonotype. Its antigen is not known. The CDR3 covers 15 residues. Germline V lookup: CDR1 SNHLY, CDR2 FYNNEI. The V segment lost 5 bases and the J segment 8 bases; nucleotides outside the gene matches: 11. MiXCR was run by TCRdb on the 5' RACE reads, yielding one entry per CDR3 protein. The table records over 400,000 distinct CDR3 sequences, 25% to 30% of them present only once. Input material: blood, either unsorted or a sorted T cell fraction (not recorded which). This rearrangement joins TRBV2 to TRBJ1-4; TRBD1 aligns across 7 bases. The receptor was isolated from a male donor with ankylosing spondylitis. The CDR3 sequence: CASSFNRGGGEKLFF. DNA of the CDR3: TGTGCCAGCAGTTTCAACAGGGGAGGAGGAGAAAAACTGTTTTTT.